This TCR beta chain came from a study of T cell changes during pregnancy in multiple sclerosis. Looked up from germline, CDR1 is MNHEY and CDR2 is SMNVEV (reference sequence). This CDR3 is 15 amino acids long. The trim removed 3 bases at V and 4 bases at J, leaving 6 bases unmatched. Some clones are missing from TCRdb's copy, which holds only in-frame ones; the method was immunoSEQ multiplex PCR. The profile shows 40,000 to 45,000 clones, 80% to 95% of them singletons. The receptor's source is a female donor with multiple sclerosis, enrolled in a pregnancy study. The V and J genes are TRBV27 and TRBJ2-7, with TRBD1 matching 10 bases. The specimen was CD4+ T cells from peripheral blood mononuclear cells, collected before pregnancy. The CDR3 protein is CASSFHGTGEYEQYF. CDR3 DNA: TGTGCCAGCAGTTTCCACGGGACAGGGGAATACGAGCAGTACTTC.